Following are 17 T cell receptor beta chains from one sample sequenced in a study of response to subunit inactivated influenza vaccine. In TCRdb, the RT-PCR reads were re-called with MiXCR into one record per CDR3 protein. The sample shows 150,000 or so distinct CDR3 sequences, about 10% of them seen only once. The sample consisted of CD8+ T cells sorted from PBMCs, taken less than 30 months after vaccination. The receptors here all came from a man in his fifties or sixties who received an inactivated influenza vaccine.

This rearrangement joins TRBV27 to TRBJ2-1, with a tentative D call TRBD1 (5 bases). The V and J ends lost 5 bases and 2 bases respectively, with 10 bases between them. The V gene's germline CDR1 is MNHEY and CDR2 SMNVEV (reference sequence). The CDR3 extends over 14 amino acids. CDR3 in DNA: TGTGCCAGCAGTCCGGACAATCCCTACAATGAGCAGTTCTTC. Its translation: CASSPDNPYNEQFF.

The rearrangement uses TRBV27 and TRBJ2-5; the match to TRBD2 covers 16 bases. The CDR3 sequence is 17 residues long. The germline CDR1 and CDR2 sequences are MNHEY and SMNVEV (reference sequence). With V trimmed by 5 bases and J by 5 bases, 8 bases remained unmatched. CDR3 nucleotides: TGTGCCAGCAGTCCGGGACTAGCGGGAGGGCTAGGGGAGACCCAGTACTTC. Residues: CASSPGLAGGLGETQYF.

A few counts support this clonotype. V is TRBV2 and J is TRBJ2-2, with TRBD2 identical over 10 bases. This CDR3 is 13 amino acids long. V lost 7 bases and J lost 6; bases outside the gene matches: 2. Looked up from germline, CDR1 is SNHLY and CDR2 is FYNNEI. The CDR3 nucleotides are TGTGCCAGCAATCTAGCGGGGGCCGGGGAGCTGTTTTTT. This codes for CASNLAGAGELFF.

This chain connects TRBV27 to TRBJ1-6, with D unresolved. Deletions cut 3 bases from V and 5 bases from J, with 11 bases between. The germline CDR1 and CDR2 sequences are MNHEY and SMNVEV (reference sequence). The length of the CDR3 is 15 residues. The CDR3 sequence is CASSFLETHNSPLHF. The CDR3, as DNA: TGTGCCAGCAGTTTCTTGGAGACCCATAATTCACCCCTCCACTTT.

This chain uses TRBV24-1 with TRBJ2-7, with a weak D call TRBD2 (6 bases). CDR3 length: 13 amino acids. Trimming took 1 base from V and 6 from J, leaving 9 bases between them. CDR1 and CDR2 from the germline V gene are KGHDR and SFDVKD. The CDR3 DNA sequence: TGTGCCACCAGTGATTTTCGGGAGCCCGAGCAGTACTTC. Its translation: CATSDFREPEQYF.

The CDR3 nucleotides read TGTGCCAGCAGCTTAGAAGGCAACCCTTTCTATGGCTACACCTTC. Amino acids: CASSLEGNPFYGYTF. The chain couples TRBV7-9 to TRBJ1-2; D remains unclear. Germline CDR1 and CDR2: SEHNR and FQNEAQ (reference sequence). The V gene lost 1 base and the J gene lost 4 bases, with 13 bases spanning the gap. CDR3 length: 15 residues.

In its sample, this clonotype was seen a few times. The chain links TRBV28 to TRBJ2-7, with a weak D call TRBD1 (5 bases). Trimming left V 4 bases short and J 4 bases short, with 17 bases between. This CDR3 comprises 15 residues. In germline, CDR1 is MDHEN, CDR2 SYDVKM. CDR3 DNA: TGTGCCAGCAGTTATAGGCATACAGGTTCGTACGAGCAGTACTTC. Translation: CASSYRHTGSYEQYF.

This clonotype has ten or more counts. This chain joins TRBV14 and TRBJ2-1, with 7 bases lining up with TRBD1. The V segment lost 3 bases and the J segment 2 bases; nucleotides outside the gene matches: 7. Germline CDR1 is SGHDN and CDR2 is FVKESK. The CDR3 contains 16 residues. CDR3 DNA sequence: TGTGCCAGCAGCCACCTGGGGACAGCCACCTACAATGAGCAGTTCTTC. As protein: CASSHLGTATYNEQFF.

This clonotype showed up just a few times. The CDR3 loop is CASSFERQLRTEAFF. The CDR3, as DNA: TGTGCCAGCAGTTTTGAGCGGCAGCTCAGGACTGAAGCTTTCTTT. The genes are TRBV28 and TRBJ1-1, with D unresolved. CDR3 size: 15 residues. Germline lookup yields CDR1 MDHEN and CDR2 SYDVKM. Trimming shortened V by 3 bases and J by 5 bases, and 16 bases separated the two germline ends.

This clonotype occurred many times. The rearrangement joins TRBV11-1 to TRBJ2-3; 12 bases match TRBD2. This CDR3 region has 17 residues. Germline V gives CDR1 SGHAT, CDR2 FQDESV (reference sequence). The trim removed 6 bases at V and 2 bases at J, leaving 9 bases unmatched. The CDR3 DNA reads TGTGCCAGCAGTCCCACCGGACTAGCGGGATTCACAGATACGCAGTATTTT. Translating it yields CASSPTGLAGFTDTQYF.

The gene calls are TRBV4-3 and TRBJ2-3; D not certain. Germline V CDR1 and CDR2: LGHNA, YSLEER. V lost 0 bases and J lost 6, with 10 bases in between. There are 14 residues in the CDR3. CDR3 bases: TGCGCCAGCAGCCAAGACAGTAGGGCGGATACGCAGTATTTT. Residues: CASSQDSRADTQYF.

This clonotype was seen more than once but under ten times. The chain joins TRBV12-3 or TRBV12-4 to TRBJ2-1; D might be TRBD1 (6 bases). The CDR3 is 16 residues long. Trimming pared 1 base from V and 3 bases from J, leaving 13 bases between. The CDR3 DNA is TGTGCCAGCAGTTTAGGTGACAGGAGTTACTACAATGAGCAGTTCTTC. It translates to CASSLGDRSYYNEQFF.

There are many counts of this clonotype. For the CDR3, the DNA is TGCGCCAGCAGCCAAGCCGGGCTACTTAGCAATCAGCCCCAGCATTTT. Translated: CASSQAGLLSNQPQHF. V and J are TRBV4-1 and TRBJ1-5; D uncertain. Germline assignment: CDR1 MGHRA and CDR2 YSYEKL. The CDR3 totals 16 residues. Trimming stripped 1 base from V and 0 bases from J, with 10 bases between.

The chain links TRBV10-3 to TRBJ2-1; TRBD2 agrees at 10 bases. CDR1 and CDR2 (germline): ENHRY, SYGVKD. The CDR3 spans 17 residues. Trimming removed 1 base from V and 2 bases from J; junction bases left unmatched: 5. This CDR3 is CAISEFRAGGPYNEQFF. DNA of the CDR3: TGTGCCATCAGTGAGTTTCGAGCGGGGGGGCCCTACAATGAGCAGTTCTTC.

The genes are TRBV6-1 and TRBJ2-7; D might be TRBD1 (6 bases). From germline, CDR1 is MNHNS and CDR2 SASEGT. V lost 6 bases and J lost 2, with 17 bases in between. There are 15 residues in the CDR3. CDR3 in DNA: TGTGCCAGCAGACAGGGTGTATTTTCAGCCTACGAGCAGTACTTC. The encoded protein is CASRQGVFSAYEQYF.

The table lists this clonotype with many counts. The CDR3 region has the DNA TGTGCCAGCAGTTTTCAGGGGGCCTACGAGCAGTACTTC. This encodes CASSFQGAYEQYF. The V call is TRBV27, the J call TRBJ2-7, with 7 nucleotides matching TRBD1. Germline V CDR1 and CDR2: MNHEY, SMNVEV (reference sequence). The CDR3 covers 13 residues. V lost 3 bases and J lost 2; bases outside the gene matches: 1.

This clonotype was seen a few times. V gene TRBV12-3 or TRBV12-4 combines with J gene TRBJ2-3; D unclear. The CDR3 spans 12 residues. Trimming removed 5 bases from V and 8 bases from J, with 11 bases in between. The CDR3 loop is CASSPVSSTQYF. CDR3 bases: TGTGCCAGCAGTCCCGTGTCCAGTACGCAGTATTTT.